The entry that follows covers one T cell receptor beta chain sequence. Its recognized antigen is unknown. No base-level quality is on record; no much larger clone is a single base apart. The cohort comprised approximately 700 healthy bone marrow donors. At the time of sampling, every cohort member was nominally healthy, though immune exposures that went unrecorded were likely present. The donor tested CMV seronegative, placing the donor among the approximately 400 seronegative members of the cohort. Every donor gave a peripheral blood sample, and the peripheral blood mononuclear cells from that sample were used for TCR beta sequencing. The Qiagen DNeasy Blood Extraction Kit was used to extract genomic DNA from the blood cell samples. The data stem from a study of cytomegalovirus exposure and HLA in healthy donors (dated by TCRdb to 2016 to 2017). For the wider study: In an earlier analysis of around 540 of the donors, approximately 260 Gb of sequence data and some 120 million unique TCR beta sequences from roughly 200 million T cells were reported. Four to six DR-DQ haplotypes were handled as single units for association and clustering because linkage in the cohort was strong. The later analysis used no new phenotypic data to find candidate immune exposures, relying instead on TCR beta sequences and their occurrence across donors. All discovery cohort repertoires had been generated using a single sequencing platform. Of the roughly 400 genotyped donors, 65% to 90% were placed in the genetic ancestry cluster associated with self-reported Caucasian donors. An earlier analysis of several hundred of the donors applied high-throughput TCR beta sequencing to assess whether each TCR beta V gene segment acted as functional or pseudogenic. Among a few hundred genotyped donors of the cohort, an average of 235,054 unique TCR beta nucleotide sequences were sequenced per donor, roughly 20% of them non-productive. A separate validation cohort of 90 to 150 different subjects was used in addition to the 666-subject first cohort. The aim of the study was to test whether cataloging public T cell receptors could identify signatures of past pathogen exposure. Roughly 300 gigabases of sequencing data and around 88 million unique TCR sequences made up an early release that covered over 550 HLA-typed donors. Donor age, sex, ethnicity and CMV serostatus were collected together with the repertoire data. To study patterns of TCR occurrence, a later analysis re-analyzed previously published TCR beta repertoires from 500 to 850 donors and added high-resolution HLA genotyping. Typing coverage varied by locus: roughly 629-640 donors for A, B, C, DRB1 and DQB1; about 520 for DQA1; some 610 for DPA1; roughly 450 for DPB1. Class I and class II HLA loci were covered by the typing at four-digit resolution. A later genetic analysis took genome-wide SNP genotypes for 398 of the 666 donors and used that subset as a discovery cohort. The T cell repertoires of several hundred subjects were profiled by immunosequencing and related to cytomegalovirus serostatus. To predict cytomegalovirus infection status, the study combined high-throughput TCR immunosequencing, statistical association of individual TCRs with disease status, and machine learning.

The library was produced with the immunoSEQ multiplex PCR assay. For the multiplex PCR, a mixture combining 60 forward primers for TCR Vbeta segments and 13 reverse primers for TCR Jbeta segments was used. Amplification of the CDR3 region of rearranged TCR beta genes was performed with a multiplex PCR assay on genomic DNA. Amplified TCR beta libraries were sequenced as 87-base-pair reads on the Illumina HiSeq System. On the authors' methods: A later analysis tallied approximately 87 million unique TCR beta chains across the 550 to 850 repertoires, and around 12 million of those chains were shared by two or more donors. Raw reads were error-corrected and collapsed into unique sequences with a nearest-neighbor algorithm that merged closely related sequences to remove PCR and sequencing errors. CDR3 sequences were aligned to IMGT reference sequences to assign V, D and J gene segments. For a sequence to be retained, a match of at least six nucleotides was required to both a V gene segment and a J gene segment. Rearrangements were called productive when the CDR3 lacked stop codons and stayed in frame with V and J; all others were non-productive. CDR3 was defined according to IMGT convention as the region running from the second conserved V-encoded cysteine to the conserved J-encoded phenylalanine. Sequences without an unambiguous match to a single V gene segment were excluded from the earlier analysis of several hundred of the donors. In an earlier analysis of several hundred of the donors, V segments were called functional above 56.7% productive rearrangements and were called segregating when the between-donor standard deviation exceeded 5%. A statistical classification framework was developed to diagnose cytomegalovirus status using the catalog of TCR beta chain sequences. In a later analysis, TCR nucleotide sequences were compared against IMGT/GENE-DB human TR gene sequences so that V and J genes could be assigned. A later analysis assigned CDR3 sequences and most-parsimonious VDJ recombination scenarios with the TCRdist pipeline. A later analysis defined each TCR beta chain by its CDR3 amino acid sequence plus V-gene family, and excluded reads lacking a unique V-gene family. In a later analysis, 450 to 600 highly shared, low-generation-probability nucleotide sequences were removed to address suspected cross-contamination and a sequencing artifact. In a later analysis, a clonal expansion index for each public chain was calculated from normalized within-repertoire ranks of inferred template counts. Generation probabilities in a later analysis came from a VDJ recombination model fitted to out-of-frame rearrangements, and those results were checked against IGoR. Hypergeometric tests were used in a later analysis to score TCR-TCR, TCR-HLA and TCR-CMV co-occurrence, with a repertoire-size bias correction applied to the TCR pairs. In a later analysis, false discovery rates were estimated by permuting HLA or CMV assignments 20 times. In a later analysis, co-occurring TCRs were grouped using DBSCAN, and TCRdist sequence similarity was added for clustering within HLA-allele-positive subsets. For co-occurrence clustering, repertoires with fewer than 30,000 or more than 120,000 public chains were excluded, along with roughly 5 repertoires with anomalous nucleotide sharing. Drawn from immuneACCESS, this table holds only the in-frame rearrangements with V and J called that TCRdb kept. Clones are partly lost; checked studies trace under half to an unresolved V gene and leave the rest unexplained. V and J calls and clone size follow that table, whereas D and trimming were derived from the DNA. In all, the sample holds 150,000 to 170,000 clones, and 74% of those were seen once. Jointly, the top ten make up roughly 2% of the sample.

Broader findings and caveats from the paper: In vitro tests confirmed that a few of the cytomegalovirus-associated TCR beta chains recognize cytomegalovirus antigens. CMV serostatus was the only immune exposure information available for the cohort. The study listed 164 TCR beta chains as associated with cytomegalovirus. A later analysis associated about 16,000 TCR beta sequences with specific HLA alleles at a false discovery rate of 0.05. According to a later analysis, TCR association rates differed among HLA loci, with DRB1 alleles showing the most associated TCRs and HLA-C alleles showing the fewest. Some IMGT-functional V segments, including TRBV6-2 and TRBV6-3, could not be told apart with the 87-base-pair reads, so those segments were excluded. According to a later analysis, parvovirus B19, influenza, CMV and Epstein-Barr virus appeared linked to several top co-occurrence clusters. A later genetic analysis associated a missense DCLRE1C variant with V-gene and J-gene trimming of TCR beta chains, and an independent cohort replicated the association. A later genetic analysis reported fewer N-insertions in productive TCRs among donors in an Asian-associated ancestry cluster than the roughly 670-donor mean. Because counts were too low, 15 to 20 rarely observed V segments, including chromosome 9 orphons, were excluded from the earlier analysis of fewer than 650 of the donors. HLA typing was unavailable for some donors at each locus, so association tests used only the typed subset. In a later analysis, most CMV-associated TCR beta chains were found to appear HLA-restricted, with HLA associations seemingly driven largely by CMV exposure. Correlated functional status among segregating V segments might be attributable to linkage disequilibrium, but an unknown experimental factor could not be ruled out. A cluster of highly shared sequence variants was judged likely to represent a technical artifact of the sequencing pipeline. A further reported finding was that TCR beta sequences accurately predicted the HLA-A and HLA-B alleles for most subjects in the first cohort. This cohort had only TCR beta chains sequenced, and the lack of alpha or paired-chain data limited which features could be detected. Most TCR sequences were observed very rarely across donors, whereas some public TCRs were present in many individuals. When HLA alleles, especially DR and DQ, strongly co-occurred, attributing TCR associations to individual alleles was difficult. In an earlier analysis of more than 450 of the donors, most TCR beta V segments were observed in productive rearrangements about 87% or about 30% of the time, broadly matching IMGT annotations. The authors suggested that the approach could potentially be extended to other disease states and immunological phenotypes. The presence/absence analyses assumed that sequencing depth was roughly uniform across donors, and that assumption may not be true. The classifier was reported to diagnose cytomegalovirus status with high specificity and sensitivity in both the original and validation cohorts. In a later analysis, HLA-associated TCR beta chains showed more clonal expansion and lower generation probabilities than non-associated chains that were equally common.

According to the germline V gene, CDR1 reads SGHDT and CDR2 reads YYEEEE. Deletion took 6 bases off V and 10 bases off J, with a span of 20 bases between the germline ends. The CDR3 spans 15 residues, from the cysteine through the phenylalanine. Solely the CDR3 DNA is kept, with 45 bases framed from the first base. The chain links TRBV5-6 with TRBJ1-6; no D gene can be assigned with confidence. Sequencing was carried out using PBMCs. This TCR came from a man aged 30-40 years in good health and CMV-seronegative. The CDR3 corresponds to CASTPPGVVRSPLHF. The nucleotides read TGTGCCAGCACCCCCCCCGGGGTGGTGAGATCACCCCTCCACTTT.